Listed here is a single T cell receptor beta chain. Its specificity is unknown. The CDR3 is 14 residues long. Germline assignment: CDR1 KGHDR and CDR2 SFDVKD. Between the trimmed V and J ends, which lost 3 bases and 4 bases, there was a span of 9 bases. The source of the sample is a study of T cell responses to AZD1222 COVID-19 vaccine. Profiling relied on immunoSEQ multiplex PCR, and the TCRdb table lists in-frame clones only, not all of them. The sample has approximately 160,000 clones, about nine tenths seen once. The study's findings and limits: Nearly half of spike-specific TCRs reportedly target variant regions that are unmutated in the B.1.351 and B.1.1.7 variants. Receipt of two AZD1222 doses was followed by a rise in Spike-specific TCR breadth and depth.

V and J are TRBV24-1 and TRBJ1-5; the D gene is possibly TRBD1 (5 bases). The sample consisted of peripheral blood, taken on day 0 of MenACWY control vaccination. The receptor comes from an adult in good health. The CDR3: CATSDPGGNQPQHF. CDR3 DNA: TGTGCCACCAGTGATCCTGGGGGGAATCAGCCCCAGCATTTT.